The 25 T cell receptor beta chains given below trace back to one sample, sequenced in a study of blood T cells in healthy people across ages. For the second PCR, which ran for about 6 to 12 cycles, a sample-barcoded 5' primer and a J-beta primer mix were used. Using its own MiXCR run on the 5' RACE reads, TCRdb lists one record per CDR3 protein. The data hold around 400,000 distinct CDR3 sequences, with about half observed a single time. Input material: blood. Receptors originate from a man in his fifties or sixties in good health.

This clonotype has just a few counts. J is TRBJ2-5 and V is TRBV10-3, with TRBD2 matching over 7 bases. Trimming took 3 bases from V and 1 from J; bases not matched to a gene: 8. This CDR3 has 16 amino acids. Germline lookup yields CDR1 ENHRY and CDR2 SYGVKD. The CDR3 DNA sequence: TGTGCCATCAGTGATCCCCTGGGGGGGGGCCAAGAGACCCAGTACTTC. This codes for CAISDPLGGGQETQYF.

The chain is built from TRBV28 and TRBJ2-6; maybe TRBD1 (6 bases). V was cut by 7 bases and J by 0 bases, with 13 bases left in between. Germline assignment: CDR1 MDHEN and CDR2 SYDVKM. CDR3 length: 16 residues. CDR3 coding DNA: TGTGCCAGCACGGGACACACAATCTCTGGGGCCAACGTCCTGACTTTC. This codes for CASTGHTISGANVLTF.

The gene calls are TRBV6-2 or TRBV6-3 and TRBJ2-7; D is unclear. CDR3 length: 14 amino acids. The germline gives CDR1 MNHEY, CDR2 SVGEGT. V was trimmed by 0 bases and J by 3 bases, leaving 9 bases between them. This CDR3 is CASSYSSLGYEQYF. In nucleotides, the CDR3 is TGTGCCAGCAGTTACTCTAGTCTGGGCTACGAGCAGTACTTC.

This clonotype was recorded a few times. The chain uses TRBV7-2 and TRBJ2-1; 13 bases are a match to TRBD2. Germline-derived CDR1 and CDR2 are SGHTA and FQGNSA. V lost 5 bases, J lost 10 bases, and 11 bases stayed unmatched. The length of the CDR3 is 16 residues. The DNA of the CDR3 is TGTGCCAGCAGCGGAGTCGGGACTAGCGGGATTCGGGAGCAGTTCTTC. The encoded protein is CASSGVGTSGIREQFF.

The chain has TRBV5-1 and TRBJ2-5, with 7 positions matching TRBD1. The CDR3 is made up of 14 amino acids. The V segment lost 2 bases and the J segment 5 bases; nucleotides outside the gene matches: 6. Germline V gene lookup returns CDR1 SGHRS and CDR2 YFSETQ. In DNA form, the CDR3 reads TGCGCCAGCAGCTTAAGCAGGGGGATTGAGACCCAGTACTTC. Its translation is CASSLSRGIETQYF.

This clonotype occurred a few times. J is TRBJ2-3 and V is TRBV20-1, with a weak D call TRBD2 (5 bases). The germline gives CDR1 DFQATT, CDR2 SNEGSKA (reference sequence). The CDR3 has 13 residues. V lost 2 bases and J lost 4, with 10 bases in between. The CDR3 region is CSARTSLPDTQYF. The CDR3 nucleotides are TGCAGTGCTAGAACTAGTCTCCCAGATACGCAGTATTTT.

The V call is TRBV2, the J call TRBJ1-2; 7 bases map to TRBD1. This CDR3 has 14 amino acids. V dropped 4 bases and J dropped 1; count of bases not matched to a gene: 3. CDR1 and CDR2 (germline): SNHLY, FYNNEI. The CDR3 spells CASSGDRDNYGYTF. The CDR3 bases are TGTGCCAGCAGTGGGGACAGAGATAACTATGGCTACACCTTC.

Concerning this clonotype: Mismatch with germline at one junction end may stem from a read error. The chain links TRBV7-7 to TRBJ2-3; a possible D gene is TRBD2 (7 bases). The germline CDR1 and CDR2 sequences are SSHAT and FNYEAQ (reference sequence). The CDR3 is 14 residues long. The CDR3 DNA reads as TGTGCTAGCAGCCCGGCGGGGGCGTCGGATACGCAGTATTTT. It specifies CASSPAGASDTQYF.

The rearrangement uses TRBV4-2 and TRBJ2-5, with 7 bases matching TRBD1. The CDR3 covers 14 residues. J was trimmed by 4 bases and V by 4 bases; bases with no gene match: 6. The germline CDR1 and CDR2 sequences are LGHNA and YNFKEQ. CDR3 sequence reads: CASSRSSGGETQYF. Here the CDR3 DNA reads TGTGCCAGCAGCCGTTCGTCAGGGGGAGAGACCCAGTACTTC.

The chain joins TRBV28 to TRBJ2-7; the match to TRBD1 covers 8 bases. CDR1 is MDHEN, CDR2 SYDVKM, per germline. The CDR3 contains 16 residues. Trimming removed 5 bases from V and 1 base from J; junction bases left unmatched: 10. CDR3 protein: CASSPTDRASSYEQYF. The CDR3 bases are TGTGCCAGCAGTCCTACGGACAGGGCTTCATCCTACGAGCAGTACTTC. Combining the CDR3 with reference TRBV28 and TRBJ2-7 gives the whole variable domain DVKVTQSSRYLVKRTGEKVFLECVQDMDHENMFWYRQDPGLGLRLIYFSYDVKMKEKGDIPEGYSVSREKKERFSLILESASTNQTSMYLCASSPTDRASSYEQYFGPGTRLTVT.

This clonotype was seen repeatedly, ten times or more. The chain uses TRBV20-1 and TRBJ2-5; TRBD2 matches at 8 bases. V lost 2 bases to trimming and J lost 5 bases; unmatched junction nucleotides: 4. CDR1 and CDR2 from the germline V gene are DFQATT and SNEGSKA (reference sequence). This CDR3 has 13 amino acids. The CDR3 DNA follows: TGCAGTGCTAGATCTAGCGGGTGGGAGACCCAGTACTTC. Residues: CSARSSGWETQYF.

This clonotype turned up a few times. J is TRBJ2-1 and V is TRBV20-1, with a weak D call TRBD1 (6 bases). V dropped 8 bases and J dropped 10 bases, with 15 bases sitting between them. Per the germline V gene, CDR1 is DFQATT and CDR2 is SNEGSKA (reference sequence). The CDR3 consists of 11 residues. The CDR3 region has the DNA TGCAGTACGAAGGGGCAGGGGGAGCAGTTCTTC. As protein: CSTKGQGEQFF.

CDR3 in amino acids: CSVATGFGEKLFF. Here the CDR3 DNA reads TGCAGCGTTGCCACAGGGTTTGGTGAAAAACTGTTTTTT. The J gene is TRBJ1-4, the V gene TRBV29-1; D might be TRBD1 (6 bases). The CDR3 spans 13 residues. The germline CDR1 and CDR2 sequences are SQVTM and ANQGSEA. V was trimmed by 4 bases and J by 7 bases, leaving 13 bases between them. Complete variable domain (other parts from reference TRBV29-1 and TRBJ1-4): SAVISQKPSRDICQRGTSLTIQCQVDSQVTMMFWYRQQPGQSLTLIATANQGSEATYESGFVIDKFPISRPNLTFSTLTVSNMSPEDSSIYLCSVATGFGEKLFFGSGTQLSVL.

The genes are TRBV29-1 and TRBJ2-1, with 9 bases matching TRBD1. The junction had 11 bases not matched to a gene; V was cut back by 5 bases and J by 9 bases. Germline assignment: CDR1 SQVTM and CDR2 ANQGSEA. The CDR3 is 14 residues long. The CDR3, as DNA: TGCAGCGTTTTGTCAGGGACAGGGACTGTTGAGCAGTTCTTC. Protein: CSVLSGTGTVEQFF.

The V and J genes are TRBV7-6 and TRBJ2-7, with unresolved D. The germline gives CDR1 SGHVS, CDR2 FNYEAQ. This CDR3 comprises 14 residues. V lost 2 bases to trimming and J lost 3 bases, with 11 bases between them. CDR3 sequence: CASSLTAGSYEQYF. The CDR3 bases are TGTGCCAGCAGCTTAACGGCCGGAAGCTACGAGCAGTACTTC.

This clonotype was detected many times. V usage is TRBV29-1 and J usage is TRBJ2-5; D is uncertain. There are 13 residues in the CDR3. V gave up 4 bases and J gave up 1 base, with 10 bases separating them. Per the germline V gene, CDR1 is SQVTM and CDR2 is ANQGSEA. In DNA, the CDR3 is TGCAGCGTTGCCCGGGCTCTCCAAGAGACCCAGTACTTC. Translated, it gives CSVARALQETQYF. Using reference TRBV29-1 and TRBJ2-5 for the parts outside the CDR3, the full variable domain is SAVISQKPSRDICQRGTSLTIQCQVDSQVTMMFWYRQQPGQSLTLIATANQGSEATYESGFVIDKFPISRPNLTFSTLTVSNMSPEDSSIYLCSVARALQETQYFGPGTRLLVL.

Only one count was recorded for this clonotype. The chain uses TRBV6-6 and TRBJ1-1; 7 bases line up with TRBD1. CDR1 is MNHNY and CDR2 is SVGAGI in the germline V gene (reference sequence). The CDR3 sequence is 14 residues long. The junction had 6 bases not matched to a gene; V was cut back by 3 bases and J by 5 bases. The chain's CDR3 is CASSYTGVGTEAFF. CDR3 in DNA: TGTGCCAGCAGTTATACAGGGGTTGGGACTGAAGCTTTCTTT.

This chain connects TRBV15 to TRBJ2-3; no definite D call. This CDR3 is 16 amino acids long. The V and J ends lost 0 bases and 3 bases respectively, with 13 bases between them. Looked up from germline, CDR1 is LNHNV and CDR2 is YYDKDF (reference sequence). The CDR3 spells CATSRDSAVGTDTQYF. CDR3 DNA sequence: TGTGCCACCAGCAGAGATTCGGCAGTTGGTACAGATACGCAGTATTTT.

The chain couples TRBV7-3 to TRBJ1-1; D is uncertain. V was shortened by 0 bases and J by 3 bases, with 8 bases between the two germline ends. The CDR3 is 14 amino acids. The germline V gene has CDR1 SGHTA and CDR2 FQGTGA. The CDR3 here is CASSLTAEHTEAFF. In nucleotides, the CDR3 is TGTGCCAGCAGCTTAACAGCAGAGCACACTGAAGCTTTCTTT. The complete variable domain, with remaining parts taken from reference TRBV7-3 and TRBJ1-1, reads GAGVSQTPSNKVTEKGKYVELRCDPISGHTALYWYRQSLGQGPEFLIYFQGTGAADDSGLPNDRFFAVRPEGSVSTLKIQRTERGDSAVYLCASSLTAEHTEAFFGQGTRLTVV.

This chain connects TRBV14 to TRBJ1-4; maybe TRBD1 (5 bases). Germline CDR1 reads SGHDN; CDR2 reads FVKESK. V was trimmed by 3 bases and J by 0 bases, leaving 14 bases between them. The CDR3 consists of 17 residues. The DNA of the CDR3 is TGTGCCAGCAGCCACCGCCGGGGAGGGGCAACTAATGAAAAACTGTTTTTT. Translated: CASSHRRGGATNEKLFF.

The CDR3 loop reads CATSDTGSGRAAETQYF. CDR3 nucleotide sequence: TGTGCCACCAGTGATACAGGGAGCGGGAGGGCCGCCGAGACCCAGTACTTC. V is TRBV24-1 and J is TRBJ2-5; 10 bases map to TRBD2. Germline CDR1 KGHDR, CDR2 SFDVKD. CDR3 length equals 17 residues. J lost 5 bases, V lost 3 bases, and 11 bases had no gene match.

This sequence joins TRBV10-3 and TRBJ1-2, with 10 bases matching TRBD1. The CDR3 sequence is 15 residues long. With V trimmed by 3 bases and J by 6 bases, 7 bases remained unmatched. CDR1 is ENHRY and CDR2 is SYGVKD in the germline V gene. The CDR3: CAISEPGQGSDGYTF. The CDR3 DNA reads TGTGCCATCAGTGAACCGGGACAGGGGAGCGATGGCTACACCTTC.

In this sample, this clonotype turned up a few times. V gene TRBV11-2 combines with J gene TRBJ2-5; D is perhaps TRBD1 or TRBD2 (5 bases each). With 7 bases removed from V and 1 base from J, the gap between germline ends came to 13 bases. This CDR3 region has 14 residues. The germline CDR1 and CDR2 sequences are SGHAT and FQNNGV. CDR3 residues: CASNRPGPQETQYF. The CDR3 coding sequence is TGTGCCAGCAACCGGCCGGGGCCCCAAGAGACCCAGTACTTC.

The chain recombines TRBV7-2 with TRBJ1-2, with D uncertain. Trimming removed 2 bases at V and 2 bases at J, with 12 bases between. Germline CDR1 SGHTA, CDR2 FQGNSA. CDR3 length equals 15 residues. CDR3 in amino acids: CASSLKSRQNYGYTF. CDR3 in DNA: TGTGCCAGCAGCTTAAAGAGCCGGCAAAACTATGGCTACACCTTC.

In nucleotides, the CDR3 is TGTGCCAGCAGCGTAGTCGCTAGCGGGAGGTCAGGTGAGCAGTTCTTC. Its protein is CASSVVASGRSGEQFF. The V gene is TRBV9, the J gene TRBJ2-1; 11 nucleotides align to TRBD2. Germline V CDR1 and CDR2: SGDLS, YYNGEE. The CDR3 has 16 residues. J gave up 9 bases and V 0 bases, and 8 bases lay outside the gene matches.